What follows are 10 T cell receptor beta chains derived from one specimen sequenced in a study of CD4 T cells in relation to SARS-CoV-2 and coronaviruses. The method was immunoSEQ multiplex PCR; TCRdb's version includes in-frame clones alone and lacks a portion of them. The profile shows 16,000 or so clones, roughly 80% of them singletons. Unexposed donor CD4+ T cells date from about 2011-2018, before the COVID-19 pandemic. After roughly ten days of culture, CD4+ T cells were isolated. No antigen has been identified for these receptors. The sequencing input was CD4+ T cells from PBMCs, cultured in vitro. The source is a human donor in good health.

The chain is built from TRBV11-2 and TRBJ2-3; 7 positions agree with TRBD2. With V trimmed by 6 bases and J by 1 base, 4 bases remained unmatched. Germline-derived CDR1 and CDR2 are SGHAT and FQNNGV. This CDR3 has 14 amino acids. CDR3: CASRREAGTDTQYF. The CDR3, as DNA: TGTGCCAGCAGACGGGAGGCGGGCACAGATACGCAGTATTTT.

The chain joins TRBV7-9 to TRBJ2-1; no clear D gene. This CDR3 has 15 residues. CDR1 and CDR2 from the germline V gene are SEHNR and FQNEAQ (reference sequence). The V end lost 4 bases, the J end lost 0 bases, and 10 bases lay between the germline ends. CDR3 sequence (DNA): TGTGCCAGCAGCTCAACCGACGGCTCCTACAATGAGCAGTTCTTC. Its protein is CASSSTDGSYNEQFF.

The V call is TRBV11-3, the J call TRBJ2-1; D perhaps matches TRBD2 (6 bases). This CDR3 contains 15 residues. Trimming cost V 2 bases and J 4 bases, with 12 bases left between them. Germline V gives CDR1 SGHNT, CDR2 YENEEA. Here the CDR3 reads CASSLLAAGYNEQFF. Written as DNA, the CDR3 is TGTGCCAGCAGCTTATTAGCGGCCGGATACAATGAGCAGTTCTTC.

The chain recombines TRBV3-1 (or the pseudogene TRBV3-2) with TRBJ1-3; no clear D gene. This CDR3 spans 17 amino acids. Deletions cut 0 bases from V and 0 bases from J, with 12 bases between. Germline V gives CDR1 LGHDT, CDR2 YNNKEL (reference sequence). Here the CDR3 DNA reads TGTGCCAGCAGCCAAGAAACACTTTACAGCTCTGGAAACACCATATATTTT. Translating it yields CASSQETLYSSGNTIYF.

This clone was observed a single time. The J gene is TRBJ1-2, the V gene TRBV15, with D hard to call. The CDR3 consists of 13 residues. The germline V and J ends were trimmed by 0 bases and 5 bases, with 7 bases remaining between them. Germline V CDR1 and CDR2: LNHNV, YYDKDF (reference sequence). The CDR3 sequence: CATSRDFSYGYTF. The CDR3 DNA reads TGTGCCACCAGCAGAGATTTTTCTTATGGCTACACCTTC.

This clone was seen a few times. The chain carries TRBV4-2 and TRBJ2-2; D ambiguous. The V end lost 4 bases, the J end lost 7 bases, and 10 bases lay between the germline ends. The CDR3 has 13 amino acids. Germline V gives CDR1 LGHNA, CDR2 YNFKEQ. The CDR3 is CASSPNSGGELFF. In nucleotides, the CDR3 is TGTGCCAGCAGCCCCAACAGTGGCGGGGAGCTGTTTTTT.

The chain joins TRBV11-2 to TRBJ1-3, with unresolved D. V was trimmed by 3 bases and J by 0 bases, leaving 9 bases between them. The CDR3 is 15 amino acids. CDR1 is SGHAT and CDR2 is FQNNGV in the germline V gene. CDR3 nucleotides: TGTGCCAGCAGCTTTAATCCTGGCTCTGGAAACACCATATATTTT. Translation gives CASSFNPGSGNTIYF.

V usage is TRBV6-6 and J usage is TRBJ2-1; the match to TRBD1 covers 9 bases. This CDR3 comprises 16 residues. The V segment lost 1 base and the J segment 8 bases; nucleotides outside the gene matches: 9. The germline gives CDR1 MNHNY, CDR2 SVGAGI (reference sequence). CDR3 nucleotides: TGTGCCAGCAGTTACTTGACCGGGACAGGGTCCGATGAGCAGTTCTTC. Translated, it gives CASSYLTGTGSDEQFF.

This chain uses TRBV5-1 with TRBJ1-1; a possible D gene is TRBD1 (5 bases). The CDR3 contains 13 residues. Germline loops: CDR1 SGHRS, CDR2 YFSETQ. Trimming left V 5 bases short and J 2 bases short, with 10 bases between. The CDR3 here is CASSTGGNTEAFF. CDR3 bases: TGCGCCAGCAGTACAGGCGGTAACACTGAAGCTTTCTTT.

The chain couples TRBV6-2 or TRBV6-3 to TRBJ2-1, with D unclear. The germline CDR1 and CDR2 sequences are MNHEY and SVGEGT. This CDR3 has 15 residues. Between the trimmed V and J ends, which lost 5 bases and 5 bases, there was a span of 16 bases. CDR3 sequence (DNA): TGTGCCAGCAGTCCCACGGCGGAGCTTCACAATGAGCAGTTCTTC. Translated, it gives CASSPTAELHNEQFF.